The 15 T cell receptor beta chains below were found in one sample sequenced in a study of shared clonotypes between healthy human individuals. Sequenced by immunoSEQ multiplex PCR; TCRdb stores in-frame clones only, minus some. The sample lists over 2 million clones, less than 95% occurring once. Input material: naive CD4+ T cells from PBMCs. Subset noted: CD45RA+ positively selected. The receptor source for this set is a man younger than 35 in good health. Some clones in this sample may be carry-over from other donors' samples.

The DNA for the CDR3 is TGTGCCAGCAGTGGAGGCGGGAGCCTCCCCACCGGGGAGCTGTTTTTT. Encoded protein: CASSGGGSLPTGELFF. The genes are TRBV2 and TRBJ2-2; 7 nucleotides agree with TRBD2. The length of the CDR3 is 16 residues. Per germline, CDR1 SNHLY and CDR2 FYNNEI. J gave up 4 bases and V 4 bases, and 9 bases lay outside the gene matches. Variable domain in full (rest from reference TRBV2 and TRBJ2-2): EPEVTQTPSHQVTQMGQEVILRCVPISNHLYFYWYRQILGQKVEFLVSFYNNEISEKSEIFDDQFSVERPDGSNFTLKIRSTKLEDSAMYFCASSGGGSLPTGELFFGEGSRLTVL.

This chain uses TRBV5-1 with TRBJ2-5, with 10 positions matching TRBD2. Germline V lookup: CDR1 SGHRS, CDR2 YFSETQ. The CDR3 sequence is 14 residues long. The ends lost 4 bases at V and 5 bases at J; junction bases unmatched: 5. CDR3 sequence reads: CASSPQAGGETQYF. The CDR3 bases are TGCGCCAGCAGCCCCCAAGCGGGAGGGGAGACCCAGTACTTC.

The V call is TRBV6-5, the J call TRBJ1-2, with D possibly being TRBD1 (5 bases). The V end was cut by 0 bases, the J end by 8 bases, with 13 bases between. The CDR3 consists of 14 residues. Per germline, CDR1 MNHEY and CDR2 SVGAGI. The CDR3 bases are TGTGCCAGCAGTTACTCAGCGGGGCCGTGGGGCTACACCTTC. This codes for CASSYSAGPWGYTF.

The chain carries TRBV2 and TRBJ2-6, with D hard to call. From germline, CDR1 is SNHLY and CDR2 FYNNEI. CDR3 size: 15 residues. Trimming pared 4 bases from V and 1 base from J, leaving 8 bases between. The CDR3 DNA reads as TGTGCCAGCAGTGTAAGCTTATCTGGGGCCAACGTCCTGACTTTC. It encodes CASSVSLSGANVLTF. The whole variable domain, filled in from reference TRBV2 and TRBJ2-6, reads EPEVTQTPSHQVTQMGQEVILRCVPISNHLYFYWYRQILGQKVEFLVSFYNNEISEKSEIFDDQFSVERPDGSNFTLKIRSTKLEDSAMYFCASSVSLSGANVLTFGAGSRLTVL.

The genes are TRBV27 and TRBJ1-2; 8 nucleotides match TRBD1. Trimming at V came to 5 bases and at J to 4 bases, leaving 12 bases not matched to a gene. This CDR3 is 16 amino acids long. CDR1 is MNHEY, CDR2 SMNVEV, per germline (reference sequence). The CDR3 is CASSLTLLTGVYGYTF. CDR3 sequence (DNA): TGTGCCAGCAGTCTCACCCTCCTGACAGGGGTCTATGGCTACACCTTC.

This chain links TRBV29-1 with TRBJ2-3; 9 nucleotides agree with TRBD2. Losses at the gene ends were 4 bases for V and 0 bases for J; bases not matched to a gene: 5. The V gene's germline CDR1 is SQVTM and CDR2 ANQGSEA. This CDR3 region has 15 residues. CDR3 sequence reads: CSVVLTSGSTDTQYF. CDR3 DNA sequence: TGCAGCGTTGTCTTAACTAGCGGGAGCACAGATACGCAGTATTTT.

This clone was seen only once. The chain is built from TRBV14 and TRBJ2-3; TRBD2 matches 7 bases. Germline CDR1 SGHDN, CDR2 FVKESK. This CDR3 has 14 amino acids. J was trimmed by 6 bases and V by 11 bases; bases with no gene match: 14. The DNA of the CDR3 is TGTGCCTCCCAGGGAGGGCTTTCGTCTGATACGCAGTATTTT. Residues: CASQGGLSSDTQYF.

The chain joins TRBV7-8 to TRBJ2-1, with 7 bases aligning to TRBD2. Trimming cost V 5 bases and J 2 bases; bases outside gene matches: 3. The V gene's germline CDR1 is SGHVS and CDR2 FQNEAQ. This CDR3 has 14 amino acids. CDR3 nucleotide sequence: TGTGCCAGCAGCCGAGCGGGACCCTACAATGAGCAGTTCTTC. Translation: CASSRAGPYNEQFF.

The chain joins TRBV5-6 to TRBJ1-1; D is unresolved. Trimming took 5 bases from V and 8 from J, leaving 13 bases between them. Germline CDR1 SGHDT, CDR2 YYEEEE. The CDR3 runs to 12 residues. This chain's CDR3 is CASSFGRGEAFF. Written as DNA, the CDR3 is TGTGCCAGCAGTTTCGGACGAGGCGAAGCTTTCTTT.

This CDR3 reads CASSHPGTGKTYEQYF. For the CDR3, the DNA is TGCGCCAGCAGCCACCCAGGGACAGGCAAGACCTACGAGCAGTACTTC. The chain is built from TRBV4-1 and TRBJ2-7, with 8 bases matching TRBD1. The CDR3 has 16 amino acids. The germline CDR1 and CDR2 sequences are MGHRA and YSYEKL. After removal of 3 bases from V and 2 bases from J, the junction contained 9 bases not matched to a gene.

J is TRBJ2-3 and V is TRBV7-9; 11 nucleotides agree with TRBD2. This CDR3 has 17 amino acids. CDR1 SEHNR and CDR2 FQNEAQ come from the germline V gene (reference sequence). The J segment lost 0 bases and the V segment lost 4 bases, leaving 6 bases of the junction unmatched. The CDR3 DNA reads as TGTGCCAGCAGCTGGGTAGCGGGAGGGAAAAGCACAGATACGCAGTATTTT. This codes for CASSWVAGGKSTDTQYF.

This clone turned up a few times. This sequence joins TRBV19 and TRBJ1-5; TRBD1 matches 8 bases. CDR1 is LNHDA and CDR2 is SQIVND in the germline V gene (reference sequence). The CDR3 sequence is 15 residues long. The J segment lost 5 bases and the V segment lost 7 bases, leaving 10 bases of the junction unmatched. CDR3 coding DNA: TGTGCCAGTACCTCACCGACAGGGGCATATCAGCCCCAGCATTTT. Protein product: CASTSPTGAYQPQHF. Looking up the rest from reference TRBV19 and TRBJ1-5 gives the full variable domain: DGGITQSPKYLFRKEGQNVTLSCEQNLNHDAMYWYRQDPGQGLRLIYYSQIVNDFQKGDIAEGYSVSREKKESFPLTVTSAQKNPTAFYLCASTSPTGAYQPQHFGDGTRLSIL.

This clone was seen only once. The V and J genes are TRBV5-1 and TRBJ2-3; 9 bases align to TRBD1. Germline V gives CDR1 SGHRS, CDR2 YFSETQ. CDR3 length: 14 amino acids. With V trimmed by 4 bases and J by 5 bases, 5 bases remained unmatched. The CDR3 coding sequence is TGCGCCAGCAGCCCCCGGACAGGGGAAGATACGCAGTATTTT. It is translated as CASSPRTGEDTQYF.

This chain uses TRBV28 with TRBJ1-2, with D tentatively TRBD1 (5 bases). This CDR3 has 14 amino acids. Trimming pared 8 bases from V and 8 bases from J, leaving 21 bases between. In germline, CDR1 is MDHEN, CDR2 SYDVKM. The CDR3 sequence is CASAEGTKRRGYTF. The CDR3 DNA is TGTGCCAGCGCAGAAGGGACCAAAAGACGGGGCTACACCTTC.

In regard to this clone: Other DNA variants within this sample encode the same CDR3. V and J are TRBV7-8 and TRBJ2-7; 7 nucleotides match TRBD1. Trimming took 1 base from V and 0 from J; bases not matched to a gene: 3. Germline loops: CDR1 SGHVS, CDR2 FQNEAQ. This CDR3 is built from 15 residues. The CDR3 sequence: CASSLVGGGSYEQYF. DNA for the CDR3: TGTGCCAGCAGCTTAGTAGGGGGCGGCTCCTACGAGCAGTACTTC.